The rows below give T cell receptor beta chains drawn from one sample of a study of T cells after yellow fever vaccination. TCRdb analysed the 5' RACE reads with MiXCR anew, one entry per CDR3 protein. This table holds around 250,000 distinct CDR3 sequences, around 7% found once. Sample: CD4+ T cells sorted from PBMCs, taken 15 days after the yellow fever booster vaccination. Every receptor here comes from a man aged 30 to 39 who received the YFV17D yellow fever vaccine. Each CDR3 is given with its conserved first and last residue. The D gene is left open where the match is weak. Clone size appears in some rows only: once, few, many, or a class for an expanded clone.

>TRBV20-1|TRBJ2-5|NA|TRBD2
TGCAGTGCTAGAGACGGGAGGGTAGGAGAGACCCAGTACTTC
CSARDGRVGETQYF
>TRBV20-1|TRBJ2-7|NA|TRBD2
TGCAGTGCTACCCCGGCTAGCGGGAGGAAGGTGGGCTACGAGCAGTACTTC
CSATPASGRKVGYEQYF
>TRBV5-1|TRBJ2-2|few|TRBD1
TGCGCCAGCAGCTTACAACAGGGGTTGGGCACCGGGGAGCTGTTTTTT
CASSLQQGLGTGELFF
>TRBV7-2|TRBJ2-1|few|TRBD2
TGTGCCAGCAGCAGTTCCCGGACTAGCGGGAAGTGGCTCTTC
CASSSSRTSGKWLF
>TRBV6-2/TRBV6-3|TRBJ1-2|few|TRBD1
TGTGCCAGCAGGGGGACAGGCGTACCCTCCCGGGATGGCTACACCTTC
CASRGTGVPSRDGYTF
>TRBV7-2|TRBJ1-4|few|NA
TGTGCCAGCAGCGTTTCCGGCCTAGGGGGTGAAAAACTGTTTTTT
CASSVSGLGGEKLFF
>TRBV12-3/TRBV12-4|TRBJ1-1|few|NA
TGTGCCAGCAGTGGACGGAAGAACACTGAAGCTTTCTTT
CASSGRKNTEAFF
>TRBV6-6|TRBJ1-5|NA|TRBD1
TGTGCCGGCCGGACAGGATCAGATCAGCCCCAGCATTTT
CAGRTGSDQPQHF
>TRBV20-1|TRBJ2-7|few|TRBD2
TGCAGTGCTACCCCTAGCGGGAGGGCCGGCGAGCAGTACTTC
CSATPSGRAGEQYF
>TRBV12-3/TRBV12-4|TRBJ1-3|many|NA
TGTGCCAGCAGCCCTCCGGGGGGAAACACCATATATTTT
CASSPPGGNTIYF
>TRBV6-5|TRBJ2-1|few|NA
TGTGCCAGCAGTTCGACGAGGGGGTCCTACAATGAGCAGTTCTTC
CASSSTRGSYNEQFF
>TRBV7-3|TRBJ1-1|NA|TRBD1
TGTGCCAGCAGCTCAATTCAGGGGGATACTGAAGCTTTCTTT
CASSSIQGDTEAFF
>TRBV5-1|TRBJ2-2|NA|NA
TGCGCCAGCAGCTTGGAAGCCAAACAGGATACCGGGGAGCTGTTTTTT
CASSLEAKQDTGELFF
>TRBV20-1|TRBJ2-7|few|NA
TGCAGTGCTAGAGAGGAAGCGAACTCCTACGAGCAGTACTTC
CSAREEANSYEQYF
>TRBV6-2/TRBV6-3|TRBJ1-1|NA|NA
TGTGCCAGCCGCCGATTTTCCGGCACTGAAGCTTTCTTT
CASRRFSGTEAFF
>TRBV18|TRBJ1-3|few|NA
TGTGCCAGCTCACGATCCCAGGTTGATGGAAACACCATATATTTT
CASSRSQVDGNTIYF
>TRBV6-2/TRBV6-3|TRBJ1-1|NA|TRBD1
TGTGCCAGCAGTTACGACAGGGGGAAGACTGAAGCTTTCTTT
CASSYDRGKTEAFF
>TRBV4-3|TRBJ2-5|few|NA
TGCGCCAGCAGCCAAGGAGTAAGGGGCCACAGGGAGCAGACCCAGTACTTC
CASSQGVRGHREQTQYF
>TRBV3-1|TRBJ2-7|NA|NA
TGTGCCAGCAGCCAAGATCACAGGGGCGGGGGCGAGCAGTACTTC
CASSQDHRGGGEQYF
>TRBV7-2|TRBJ2-1|few|NA
TGTGCCAGCAGTTTCCGTTCCTTCTACAATGAGCAGTTCTTC
CASSFRSFYNEQFF
>TRBV5-5|TRBJ2-1|few|NA
TGTGCCAGCAGCTTGGGCCTAGCGAGCTCCTACAATGAGCAGTTCTTC
CASSLGLASSYNEQFF
>TRBV19|TRBJ2-2|NA|TRBD1
TGTGCCAGTGCTTGGGACAGGAGTACCGGGGAGCTGTTTTTT
CASAWDRSTGELFF
>TRBV29-1|TRBJ2-1|NA|TRBD2
TGCAGCCGATTCCCGCCTAGCGGGAACCGACCGATTTCCAATGAGCAGTTCTTC
CSRFPPSGNRPISNEQFF
>TRBV6-2/TRBV6-3|TRBJ2-2|NA|TRBD2
TGTGCCAGCAGTTACGCCACTAGCGGCCCGATCGGGGAGCTGTTTTTT
CASSYATSGPIGELFF
>TRBV12-3/TRBV12-4|TRBJ2-4|many|NA
TGTGCCAGCAGTTTAGATGTGGGCATTCAGTACTTC
CASSLDVGIQYF
>TRBV27|TRBJ2-1|few|NA
TGTGCCAGCAGGCCTAACCCGGGGGGCAACAGTGAGCAGTTCTTC
CASRPNPGGNSEQFF
>TRBV20-1|TRBJ2-6|many|NA
TGCAGTGCTAGTCAGGGTACTGGGGCCAACGTCCTGACTTTC
CSASQGTGANVLTF
>TRBV15|TRBJ2-3|few|NA
TGTGCCACCTTGCAGGCGGATACGCAGTATTTT
CATLQADTQYF
>TRBV5-1|TRBJ2-3|many|NA
TGCGCCAGCAGCGCTGGACAGCCGGGGGGAGATACGCAGTATTTT
CASSAGQPGGDTQYF
>TRBV12-3/TRBV12-4|TRBJ1-2|NA|NA
TGTGCCAGCACCTTACGTGGGGTCGCTGGCTACACCTTC
CASTLRGVAGYTF
>TRBV18|TRBJ2-1|NA|TRBD2
TGTGCCAGCTCCTCCCGTGATAGCGGGACTGGGTACAATGAGCAGTTCTTC
CASSSRDSGTGYNEQFF
>TRBV18|TRBJ2-5|NA|NA
TGTGCCAGCTCCGGGACCAACCAAGAGACCCAGTACTTC
CASSGTNQETQYF
>TRBV6-1|TRBJ2-1|NA|TRBD1
TGTGCCAGCAGTGACCGCAACAGGGGTGCAAATGAGCAGTTCTTC
CASSDRNRGANEQFF
>TRBV7-9|TRBJ2-1|NA|NA
TGTGCCAGCAGCTTTACCGGGACGTATCACAATGAGCAGTTCTTC
CASSFTGTYHNEQFF
>TRBV14|TRBJ1-2|many|NA
TGTGCCAGCAGCCAAGATTTGAACTATGGCTACACCTTC
CASSQDLNYGYTF
>TRBV6-1|TRBJ2-2|NA|NA
TGTGCCAGCAACCTTCCCGGGGAGCTGTTTTTT
CASNLPGELFF
>TRBV20-1|TRBJ1-5|many|NA
TGCAGTGCTAGTAAGGTGTTTAGGGAGAATCAGCCCCAGCATTTT
CSASKVFRENQPQHF
>TRBV5-1|TRBJ2-1|few|NA
TGCGCCAGCAGCTTGGAATTTGCGAATGAGCAGTTCTTC
CASSLEFANEQFF
>TRBV10-3|TRBJ1-1|few|NA
TGTGCCATCAGTGAGTCGGGGGGGAACACTGAAGCTTTCTTT
CAISESGGNTEAFF
>TRBV4-3|TRBJ2-1|NA|NA
TGCGCCAGCAGCCAATTGGGAGCGGGTGCGGAGAATGAGCAGTTCTTC
CASSQLGAGAENEQFF
>TRBV24-1|TRBJ2-3|NA|NA
TGTGCCACCAGTGATCCGCCTCCCCCAGATACGCAGTATTTT
CATSDPPPPDTQYF
>TRBV28|TRBJ1-5|many|NA
TGTGCCAGCAACGGGGCAGGGAACGATCAGCCCCAGCATTTT
CASNGAGNDQPQHF
>TRBV12-3/TRBV12-4|TRBJ2-2|many|NA
TGTGCCAGCAGTTTACTCGGGATAAACACCGGGGAGCTGTTTTTT
CASSLLGINTGELFF
>TRBV11-1|TRBJ2-1|few|NA
TGTGCCAGCAGCTTAGGGCTAGCGCCCAATGAGCAGTTCTTC
CASSLGLAPNEQFF
>TRBV18|TRBJ1-1|NA|NA
TGTGCCAGCTCGCCAAGAACGGGGAACACTGAAGCTTTCTTT
CASSPRTGNTEAFF